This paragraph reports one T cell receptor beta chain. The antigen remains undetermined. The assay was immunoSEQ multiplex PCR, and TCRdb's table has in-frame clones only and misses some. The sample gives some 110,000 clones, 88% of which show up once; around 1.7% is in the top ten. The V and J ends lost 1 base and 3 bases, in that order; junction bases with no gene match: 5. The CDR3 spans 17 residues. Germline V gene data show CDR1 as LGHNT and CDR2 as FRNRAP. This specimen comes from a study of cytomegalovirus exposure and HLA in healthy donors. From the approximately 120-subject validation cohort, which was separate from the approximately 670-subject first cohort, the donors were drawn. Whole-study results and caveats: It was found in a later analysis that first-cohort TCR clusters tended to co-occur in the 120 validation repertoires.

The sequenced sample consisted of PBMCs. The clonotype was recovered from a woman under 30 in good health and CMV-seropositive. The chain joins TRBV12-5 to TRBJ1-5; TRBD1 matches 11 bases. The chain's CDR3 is CASGLARDRGDNQPQHF. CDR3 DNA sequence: TGTGCTAGTGGTTTGGCCCGGGACAGGGGGGACAATCAGCCCCAGCATTTT.